The sequence of this T cell receptor beta chain was determined in a study of T cells in Graves' hyperthyroidism and ophthalmopathy. Study-level information: Blood from the periphery was taken at initial diagnosis, before any treatment.

RNA transcripts yielded amplified TCR beta CDR3 regions. TCR CDR3 regions were first amplified by RT-PCR with HTBI primers. TCRdb recomputed calls from the multiplex PCR reads with MiXCR, one row per CDR3 protein. The sample has around 420,000 distinct CDR3 sequences, 15% to 18% seen once; the top ten hold 13% to 15%. This clonotype was observed a handful of times. Stable disease denoted Graves' hyperthyroidism without ophthalmopathy progression within 18 months. The study enrolled patients aged 18 to 65 with newly diagnosed hyperthyroidism of under 2 months' duration. Diagnostic assessment was based on clinical symptoms, serum thyroxine and TRAb, thyroid ultrasound and orbital computed tomography. Germline V gives CDR1 SGHAT, CDR2 FQNNGV. The CDR3 runs to 16 residues. V was clipped by 1 base and J by 6 bases, with 15 bases between them.

This clonotype was obtained from a woman aged 18-29 years with Graves' hyperthyroidism. The V call is TRBV11-2, the J call TRBJ2-2; D could derive from TRBD1 or TRBD2 (5 bases each). Input material: blood. CDR3 residues: CASSLAFRGGPGELFF. CDR3 coding DNA: TGTGCCAGCAGCTTAGCTTTCCGGGGCGGTCCCGGGGAGCTGTTTTTT. Filled out from reference TRBV11-2 and TRBJ2-2, the complete variable domain reads EAGVAQSPRYKIIEKRQSVAFWCNPISGHATLYWYQQILGQGPKLLIQFQNNGVVDDSQLPKDRFSAERLKGVDSTLKIQPAKLEDSAVYLCASSLAFRGGPGELFFGEGSRLTVL.